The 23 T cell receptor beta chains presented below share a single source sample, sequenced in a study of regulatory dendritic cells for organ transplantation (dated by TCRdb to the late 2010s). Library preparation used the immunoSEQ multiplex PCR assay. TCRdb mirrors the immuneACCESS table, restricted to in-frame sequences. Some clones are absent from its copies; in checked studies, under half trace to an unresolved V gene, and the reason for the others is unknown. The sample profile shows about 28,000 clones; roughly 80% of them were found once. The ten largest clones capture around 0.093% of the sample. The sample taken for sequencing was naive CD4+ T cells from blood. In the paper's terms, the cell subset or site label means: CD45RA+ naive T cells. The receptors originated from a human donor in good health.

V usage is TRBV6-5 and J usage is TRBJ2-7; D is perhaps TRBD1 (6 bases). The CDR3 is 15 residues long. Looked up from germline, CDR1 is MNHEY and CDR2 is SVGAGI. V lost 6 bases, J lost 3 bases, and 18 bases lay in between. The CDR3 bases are TGTGCCAGCAGCCCTCCCCTTACAGGGCTCTACGAGCAGTACTTC. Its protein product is CASSPPLTGLYEQYF.

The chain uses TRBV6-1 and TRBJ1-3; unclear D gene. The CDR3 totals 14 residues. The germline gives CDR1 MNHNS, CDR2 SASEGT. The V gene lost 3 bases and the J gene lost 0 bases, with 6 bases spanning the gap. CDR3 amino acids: CASSEVYSGNTIYF. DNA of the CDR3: TGTGCCAGCAGTGAGGTCTACTCTGGAAACACCATATATTTT.

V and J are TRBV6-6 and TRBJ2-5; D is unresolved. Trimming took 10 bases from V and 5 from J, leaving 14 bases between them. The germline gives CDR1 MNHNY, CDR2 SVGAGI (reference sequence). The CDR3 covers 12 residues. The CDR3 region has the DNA TGTGCCACCACCACTACCGAGGAGACCCAGTACTTC. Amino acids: CATTTTEETQYF.

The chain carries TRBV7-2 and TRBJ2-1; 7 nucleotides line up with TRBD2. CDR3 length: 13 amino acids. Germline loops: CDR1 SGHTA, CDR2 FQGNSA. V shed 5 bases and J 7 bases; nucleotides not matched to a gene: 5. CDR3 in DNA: TGTGCCAGCAGCAACGGACTAGGGAATGAGCAGTTCTTC. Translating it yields CASSNGLGNEQFF.

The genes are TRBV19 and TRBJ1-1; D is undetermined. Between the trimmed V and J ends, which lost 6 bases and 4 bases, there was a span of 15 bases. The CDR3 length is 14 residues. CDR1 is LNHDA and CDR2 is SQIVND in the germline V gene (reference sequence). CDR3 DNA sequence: TGTGCCAGTAGACAAGACAAATTTCTCACTGAAGCTTTCTTT. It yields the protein CASRQDKFLTEAFF.

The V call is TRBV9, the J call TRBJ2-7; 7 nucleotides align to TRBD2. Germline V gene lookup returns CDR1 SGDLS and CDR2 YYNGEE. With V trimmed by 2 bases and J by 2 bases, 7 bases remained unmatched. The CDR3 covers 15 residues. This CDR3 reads CASSVEPSGTYEQYF. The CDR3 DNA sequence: TGTGCCAGCAGCGTTGAACCTAGCGGTACCTACGAGCAGTACTTC.

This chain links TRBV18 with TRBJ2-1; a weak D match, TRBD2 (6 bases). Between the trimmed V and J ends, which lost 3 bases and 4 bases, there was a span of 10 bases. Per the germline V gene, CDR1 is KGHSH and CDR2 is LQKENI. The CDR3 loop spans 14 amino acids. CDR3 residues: CASSPGTLYNEQFF. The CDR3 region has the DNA TGTGCCAGCTCACCGGGGACTTTATACAATGAGCAGTTCTTC.

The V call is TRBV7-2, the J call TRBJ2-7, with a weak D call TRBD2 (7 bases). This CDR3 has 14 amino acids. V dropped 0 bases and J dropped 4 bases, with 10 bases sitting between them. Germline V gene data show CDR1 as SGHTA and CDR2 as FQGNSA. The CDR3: CASSLAGGPYEQYF. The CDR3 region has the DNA TGTGCCAGCAGCTTAGCGGGGGGGCCATACGAGCAGTACTTC.

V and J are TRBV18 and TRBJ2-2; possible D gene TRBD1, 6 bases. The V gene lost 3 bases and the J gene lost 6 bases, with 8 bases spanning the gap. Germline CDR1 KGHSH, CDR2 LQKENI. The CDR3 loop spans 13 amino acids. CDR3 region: CASSPDSPGELFF. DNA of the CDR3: TGTGCCAGCTCACCGGACAGCCCCGGGGAGCTGTTTTTT.

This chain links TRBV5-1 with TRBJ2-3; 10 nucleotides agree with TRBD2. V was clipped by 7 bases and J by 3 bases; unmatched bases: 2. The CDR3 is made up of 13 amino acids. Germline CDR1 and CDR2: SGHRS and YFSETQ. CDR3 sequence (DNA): TGCGCCAGCGGAGCGGGGGGGACAGATACGCAGTATTTT. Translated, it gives CASGAGGTDTQYF.

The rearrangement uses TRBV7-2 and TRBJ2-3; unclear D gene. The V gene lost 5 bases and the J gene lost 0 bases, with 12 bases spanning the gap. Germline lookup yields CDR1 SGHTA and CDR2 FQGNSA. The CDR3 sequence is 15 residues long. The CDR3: CASSPLGLSTDTQYF. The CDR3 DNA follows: TGTGCCAGCAGCCCACTCGGGTTAAGCACAGATACGCAGTATTTT. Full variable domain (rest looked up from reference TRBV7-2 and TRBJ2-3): GAGVSQSPSNKVTEKGKDVELRCDPISGHTALYWYRQSLGQGLEFLIYFQGNSAPDKSGLPSDRFSAERTGGSVSTLTIQRTQQEDSAVYLCASSPLGLSTDTQYFGPGTRLTVL.

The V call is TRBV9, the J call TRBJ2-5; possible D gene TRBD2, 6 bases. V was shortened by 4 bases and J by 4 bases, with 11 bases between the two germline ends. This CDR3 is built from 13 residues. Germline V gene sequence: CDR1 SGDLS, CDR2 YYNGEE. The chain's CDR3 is CASSFGTGETQYF. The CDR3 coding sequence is TGTGCCAGCAGCTTTGGGACTGGAGAGACCCAGTACTTC.

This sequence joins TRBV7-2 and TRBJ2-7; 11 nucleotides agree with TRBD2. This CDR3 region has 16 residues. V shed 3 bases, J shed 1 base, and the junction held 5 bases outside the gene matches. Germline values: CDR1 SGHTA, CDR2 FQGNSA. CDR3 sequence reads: CASSLSSGGNSYEQYF. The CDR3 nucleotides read TGTGCCAGCAGCTTGTCTAGCGGGGGGAATTCCTACGAGCAGTACTTC.

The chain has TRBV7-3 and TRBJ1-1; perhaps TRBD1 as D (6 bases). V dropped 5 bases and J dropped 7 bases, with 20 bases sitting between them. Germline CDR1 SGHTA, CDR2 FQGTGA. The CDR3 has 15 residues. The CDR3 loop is CASSPSAATGGEAFF. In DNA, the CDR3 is TGTGCCAGCAGCCCATCTGCGGCGACAGGCGGTGAAGCTTTCTTT.

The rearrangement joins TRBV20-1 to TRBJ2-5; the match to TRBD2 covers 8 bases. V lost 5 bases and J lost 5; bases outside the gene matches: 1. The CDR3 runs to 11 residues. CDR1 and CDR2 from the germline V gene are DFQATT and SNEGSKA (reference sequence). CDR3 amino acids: CSARLAETQYF. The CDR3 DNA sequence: TGCAGTGCTCGACTAGCGGAGACCCAGTACTTC.

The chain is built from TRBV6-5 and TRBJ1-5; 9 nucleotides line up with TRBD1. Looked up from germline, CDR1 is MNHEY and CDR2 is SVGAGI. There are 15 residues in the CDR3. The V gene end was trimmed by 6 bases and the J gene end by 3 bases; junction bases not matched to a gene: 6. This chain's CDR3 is CASRPGTGLNQPQHF. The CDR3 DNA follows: TGTGCCAGCAGACCCGGGACAGGGCTCAATCAGCCCCAGCATTTT.

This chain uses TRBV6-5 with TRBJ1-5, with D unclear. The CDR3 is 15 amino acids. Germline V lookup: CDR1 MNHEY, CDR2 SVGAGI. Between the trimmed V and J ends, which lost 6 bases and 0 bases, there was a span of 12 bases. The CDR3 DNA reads TGTGCCAGCAGCAGGCGTCAGGATAGCAATCAGCCCCAGCATTTT. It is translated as CASSRRQDSNQPQHF.

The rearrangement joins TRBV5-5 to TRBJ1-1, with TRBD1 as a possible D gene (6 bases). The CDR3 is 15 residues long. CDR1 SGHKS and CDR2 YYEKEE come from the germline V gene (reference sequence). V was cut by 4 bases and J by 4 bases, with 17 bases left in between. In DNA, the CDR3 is TGTGCCAGCAGCCAAAATACAGGGAAGGGCACTGAAGCTTTCTTT. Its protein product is CASSQNTGKGTEAFF.

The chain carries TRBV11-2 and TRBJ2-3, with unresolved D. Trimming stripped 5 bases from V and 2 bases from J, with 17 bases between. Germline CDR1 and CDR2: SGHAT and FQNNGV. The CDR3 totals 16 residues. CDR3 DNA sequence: TGTGCCAGCAGCACGCGACTTAGCCGATACACAGATACGCAGTATTTT. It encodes CASSTRLSRYTDTQYF.

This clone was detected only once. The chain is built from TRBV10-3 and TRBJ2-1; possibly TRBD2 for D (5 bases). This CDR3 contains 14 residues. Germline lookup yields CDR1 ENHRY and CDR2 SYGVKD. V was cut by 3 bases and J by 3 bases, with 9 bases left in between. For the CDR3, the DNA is TGTGCCATCAGTGACCGAGCGGACTACAATGAGCAGTTCTTC. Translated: CAISDRADYNEQFF.

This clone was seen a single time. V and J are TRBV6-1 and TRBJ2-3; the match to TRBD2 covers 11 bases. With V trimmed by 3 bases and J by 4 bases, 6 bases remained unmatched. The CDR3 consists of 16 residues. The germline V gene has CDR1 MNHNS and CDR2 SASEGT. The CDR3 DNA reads TGTGCCAGCAGTGACGTAGCGGGGGGGCAATCAGATACGCAGTATTTT. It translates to CASSDVAGGQSDTQYF.

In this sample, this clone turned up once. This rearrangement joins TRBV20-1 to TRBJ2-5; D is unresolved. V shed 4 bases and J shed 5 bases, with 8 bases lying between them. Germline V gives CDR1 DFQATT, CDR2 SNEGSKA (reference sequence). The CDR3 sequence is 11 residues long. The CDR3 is CSAIPQETQYF. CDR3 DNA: TGCAGTGCTATCCCGCAGGAGACCCAGTACTTC.

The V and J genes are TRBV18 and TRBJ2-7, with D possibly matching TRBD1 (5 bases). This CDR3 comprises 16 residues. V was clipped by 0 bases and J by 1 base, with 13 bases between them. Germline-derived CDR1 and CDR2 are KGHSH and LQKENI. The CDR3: CASSPPFRTGSYEQYF. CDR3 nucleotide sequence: TGTGCCAGCTCACCACCCTTCCGTACAGGATCCTACGAGCAGTACTTC.